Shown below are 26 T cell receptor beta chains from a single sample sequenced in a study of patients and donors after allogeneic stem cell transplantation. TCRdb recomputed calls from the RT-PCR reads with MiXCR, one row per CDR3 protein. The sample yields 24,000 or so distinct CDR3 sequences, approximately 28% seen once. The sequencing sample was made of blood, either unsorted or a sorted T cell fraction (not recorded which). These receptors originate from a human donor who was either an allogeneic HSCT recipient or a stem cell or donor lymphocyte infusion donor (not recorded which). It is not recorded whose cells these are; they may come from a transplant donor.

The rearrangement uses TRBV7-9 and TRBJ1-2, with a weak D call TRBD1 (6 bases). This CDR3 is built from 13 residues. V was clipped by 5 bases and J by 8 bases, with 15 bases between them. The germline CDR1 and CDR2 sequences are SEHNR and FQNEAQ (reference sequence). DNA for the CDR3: TGTGCCAGCAGCCCCCAACAGGGCGGCGGCTACACCTTC. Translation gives CASSPQQGGGYTF.

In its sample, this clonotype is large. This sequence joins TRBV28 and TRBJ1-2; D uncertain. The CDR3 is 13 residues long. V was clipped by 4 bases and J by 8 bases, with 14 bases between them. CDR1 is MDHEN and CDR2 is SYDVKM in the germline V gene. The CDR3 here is CASSSTAVTGYTF. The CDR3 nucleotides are TGTGCCAGCAGTTCGACCGCGGTGACGGGCTACACCTTC.

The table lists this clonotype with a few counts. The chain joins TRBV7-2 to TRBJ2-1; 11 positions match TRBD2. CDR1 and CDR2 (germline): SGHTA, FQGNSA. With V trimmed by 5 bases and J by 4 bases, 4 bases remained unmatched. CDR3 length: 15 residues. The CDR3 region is CASSRSGGVYNEQFF. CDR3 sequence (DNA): TGTGCCAGCAGCCGTAGCGGGGGGGTTTACAATGAGCAGTTCTTC.

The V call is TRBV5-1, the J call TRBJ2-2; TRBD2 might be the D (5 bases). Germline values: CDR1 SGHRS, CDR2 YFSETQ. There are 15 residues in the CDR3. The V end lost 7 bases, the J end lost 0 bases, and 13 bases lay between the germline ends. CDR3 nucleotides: TGCGCCAGCGGCCAGAGGGATGCGAACACCGGGGAGCTGTTTTTT. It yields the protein CASGQRDANTGELFF.

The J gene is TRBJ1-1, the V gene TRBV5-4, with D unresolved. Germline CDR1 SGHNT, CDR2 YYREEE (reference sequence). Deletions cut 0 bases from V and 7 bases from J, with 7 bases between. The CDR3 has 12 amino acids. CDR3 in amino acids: CASSLDQIEAFF. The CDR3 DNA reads TGTGCCAGCAGCTTGGATCAGATTGAAGCTTTCTTT. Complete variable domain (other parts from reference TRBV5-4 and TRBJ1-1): ETGVTQSPTHLIKTRGQQVTLRCSSQSGHNTVSWYQQALGQGPQFIFQYYREEENGRGNFPPRFSGLQFPNYSSELNVNALELDDSALYLCASSLDQIEAFFGQGTRLTVV.

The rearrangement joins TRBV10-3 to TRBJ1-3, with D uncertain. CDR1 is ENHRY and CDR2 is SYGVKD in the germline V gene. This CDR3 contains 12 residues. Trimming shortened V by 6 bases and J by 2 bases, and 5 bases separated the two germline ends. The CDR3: CAIREPGNTIYF. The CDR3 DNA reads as TGTGCCATCAGGGAACCTGGAAACACCATATATTTT.

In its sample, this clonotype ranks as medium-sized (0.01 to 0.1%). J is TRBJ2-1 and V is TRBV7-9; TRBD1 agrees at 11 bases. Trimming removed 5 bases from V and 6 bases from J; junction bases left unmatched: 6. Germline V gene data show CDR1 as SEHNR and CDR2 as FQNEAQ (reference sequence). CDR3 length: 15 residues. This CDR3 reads CASSPGQGASNEQFF. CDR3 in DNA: TGTGCCAGCAGCCCCGGACAGGGGGCCTCCAATGAGCAGTTCTTC.

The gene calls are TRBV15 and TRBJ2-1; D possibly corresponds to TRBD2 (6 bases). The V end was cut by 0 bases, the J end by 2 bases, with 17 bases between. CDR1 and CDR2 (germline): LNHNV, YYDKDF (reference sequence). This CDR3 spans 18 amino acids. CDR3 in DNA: TGTGCCACCAGCAGAGAATTCGGAGGGGACCCAACCTACAATGAGCAGTTCTTC. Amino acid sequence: CATSREFGGDPTYNEQFF.

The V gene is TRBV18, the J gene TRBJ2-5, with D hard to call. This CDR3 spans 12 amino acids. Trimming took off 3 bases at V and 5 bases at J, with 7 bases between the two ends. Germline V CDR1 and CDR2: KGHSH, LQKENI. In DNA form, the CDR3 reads TGTGCCAGCTCACCCTTGGGGGAGACCCAGTACTTC. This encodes CASSPLGETQYF.

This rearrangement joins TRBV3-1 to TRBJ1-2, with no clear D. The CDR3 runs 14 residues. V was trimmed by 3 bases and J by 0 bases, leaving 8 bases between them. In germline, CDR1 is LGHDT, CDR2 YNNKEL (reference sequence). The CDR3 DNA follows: TGTGCCAGCAGCCACATTTCGGCTAACTATGGCTACACCTTC. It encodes CASSHISANYGYTF.

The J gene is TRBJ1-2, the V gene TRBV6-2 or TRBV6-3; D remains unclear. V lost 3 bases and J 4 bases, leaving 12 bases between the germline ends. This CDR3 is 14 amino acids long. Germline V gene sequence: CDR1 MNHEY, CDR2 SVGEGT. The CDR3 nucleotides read TGTGCCAGCAGTTATTCGGGAGTCGGCTATGGCTACACCTTC. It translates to CASSYSGVGYGYTF.

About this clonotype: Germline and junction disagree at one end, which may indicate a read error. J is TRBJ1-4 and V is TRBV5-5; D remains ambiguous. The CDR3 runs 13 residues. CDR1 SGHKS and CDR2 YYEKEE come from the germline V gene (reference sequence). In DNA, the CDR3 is TGTGCCAGCAGCCTAACTATTAATAAAAAACTGTTTTTT. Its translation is CASSLTINKKLFF.

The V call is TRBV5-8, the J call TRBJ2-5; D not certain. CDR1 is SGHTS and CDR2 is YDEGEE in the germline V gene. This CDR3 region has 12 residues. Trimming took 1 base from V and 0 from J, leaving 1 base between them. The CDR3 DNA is TGTGCCAGCAGCTTGAACCAAGAGACCCAGTACTTC. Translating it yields CASSLNQETQYF.

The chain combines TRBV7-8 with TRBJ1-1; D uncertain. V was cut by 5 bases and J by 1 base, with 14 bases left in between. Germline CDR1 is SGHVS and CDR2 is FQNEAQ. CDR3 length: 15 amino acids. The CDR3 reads CASSLRSVGNTEAFF. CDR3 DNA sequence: TGTGCCAGCAGCCTTAGGTCGGTAGGGAACACTGAAGCTTTCTTT.

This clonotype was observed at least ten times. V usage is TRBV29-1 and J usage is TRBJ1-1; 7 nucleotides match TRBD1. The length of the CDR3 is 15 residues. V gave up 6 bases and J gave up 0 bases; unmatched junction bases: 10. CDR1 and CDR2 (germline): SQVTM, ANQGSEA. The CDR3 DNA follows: TGCAGCGTCCGGACGGCAGGGGGATTGAACACTGAAGCTTTCTTT. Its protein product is CSVRTAGGLNTEAFF.

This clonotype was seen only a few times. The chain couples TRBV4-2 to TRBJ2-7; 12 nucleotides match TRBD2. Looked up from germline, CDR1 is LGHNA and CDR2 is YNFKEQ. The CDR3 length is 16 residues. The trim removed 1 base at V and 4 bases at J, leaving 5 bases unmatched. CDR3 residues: CASSQGTSGGPYEQYF. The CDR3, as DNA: TGTGCCAGCAGCCAAGGTACTAGCGGGGGGCCGTACGAGCAGTACTTC.

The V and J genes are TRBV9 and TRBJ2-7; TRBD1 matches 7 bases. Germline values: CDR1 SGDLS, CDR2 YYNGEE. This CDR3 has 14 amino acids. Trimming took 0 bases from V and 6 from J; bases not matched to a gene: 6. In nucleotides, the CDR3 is TGTGCCAGCAGCGTAGACGAGGGGGCGGGCGAGCAGTACTTC. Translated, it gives CASSVDEGAGEQYF.

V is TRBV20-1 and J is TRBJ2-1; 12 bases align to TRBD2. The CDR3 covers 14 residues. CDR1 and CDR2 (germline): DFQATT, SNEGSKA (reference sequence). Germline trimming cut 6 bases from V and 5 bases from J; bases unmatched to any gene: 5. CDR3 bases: TGCAGTGCCCCCCGGACTAGCGGGGACAATGAGCAGTTCTTC. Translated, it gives CSAPRTSGDNEQFF.

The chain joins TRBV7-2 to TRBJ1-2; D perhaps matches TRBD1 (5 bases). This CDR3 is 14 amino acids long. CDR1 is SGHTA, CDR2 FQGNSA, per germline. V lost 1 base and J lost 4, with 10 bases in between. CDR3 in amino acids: CASSLEPGGYGYTF. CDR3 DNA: TGTGCCAGCAGCTTAGAACCGGGGGGCTATGGCTACACCTTC.

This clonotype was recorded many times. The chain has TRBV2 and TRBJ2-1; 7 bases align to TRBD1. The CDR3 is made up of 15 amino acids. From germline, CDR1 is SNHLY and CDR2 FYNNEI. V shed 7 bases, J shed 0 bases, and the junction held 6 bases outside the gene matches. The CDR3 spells CASTSGTASYNEQFF. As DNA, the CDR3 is TGTGCCAGCACCTCTGGGACAGCCTCCTACAATGAGCAGTTCTTC. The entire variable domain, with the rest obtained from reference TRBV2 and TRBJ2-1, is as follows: EPEVTQTPSHQVTQMGQEVILRCVPISNHLYFYWYRQILGQKVEFLVSFYNNEISEKSEIFDDQFSVERPDGSNFTLKIRSTKLEDSAMYFCASTSGTASYNEQFFGPGTRLTVL.

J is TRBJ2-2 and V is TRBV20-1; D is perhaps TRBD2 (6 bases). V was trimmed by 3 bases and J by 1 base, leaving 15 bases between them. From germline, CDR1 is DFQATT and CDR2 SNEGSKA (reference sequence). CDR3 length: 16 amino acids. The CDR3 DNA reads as TGCAGTGCTAGTCTGGGACTTACTTTGAACACCGGGGAGCTGTTTTTT. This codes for CSASLGLTLNTGELFF.

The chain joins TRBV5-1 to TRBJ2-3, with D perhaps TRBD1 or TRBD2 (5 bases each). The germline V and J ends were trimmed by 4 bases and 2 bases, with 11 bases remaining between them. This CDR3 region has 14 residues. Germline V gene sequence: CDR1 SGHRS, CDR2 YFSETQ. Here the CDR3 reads CASSTGRFTDTQYF. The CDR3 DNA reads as TGCGCCAGCAGCACGGGACGGTTCACAGATACGCAGTATTTT.

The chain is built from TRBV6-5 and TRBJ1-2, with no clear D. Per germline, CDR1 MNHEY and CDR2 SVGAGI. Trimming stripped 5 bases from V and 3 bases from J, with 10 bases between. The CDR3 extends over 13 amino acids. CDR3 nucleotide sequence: TGTGCCAGCAGTACCCCGGGCTACTATGGCTACACCTTC. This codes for CASSTPGYYGYTF.

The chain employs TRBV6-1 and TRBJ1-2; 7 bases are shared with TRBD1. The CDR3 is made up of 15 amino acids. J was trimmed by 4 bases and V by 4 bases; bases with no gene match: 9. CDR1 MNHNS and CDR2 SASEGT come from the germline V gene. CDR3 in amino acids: CASSVLLGGGYGYTF. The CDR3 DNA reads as TGTGCCAGCAGTGTCCTCCTAGGGGGCGGCTATGGCTACACCTTC.

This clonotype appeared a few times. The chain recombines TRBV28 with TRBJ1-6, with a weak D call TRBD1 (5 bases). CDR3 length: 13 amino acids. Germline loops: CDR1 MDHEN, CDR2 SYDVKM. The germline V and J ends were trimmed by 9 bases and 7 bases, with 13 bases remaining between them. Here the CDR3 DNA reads TGTGCCAGTAAGGGGCCCAAGAATTCACCCCTCCACTTT. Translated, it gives CASKGPKNSPLHF.

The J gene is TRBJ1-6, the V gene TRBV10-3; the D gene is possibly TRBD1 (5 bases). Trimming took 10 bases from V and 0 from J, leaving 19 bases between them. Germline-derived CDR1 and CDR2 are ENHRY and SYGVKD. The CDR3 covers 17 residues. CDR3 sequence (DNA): TGTGCCAGCAGGGTATTGGCATTGGGCTCCTATAATTCACCCCTCCACTTT. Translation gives CASRVLALGSYNSPLHF.